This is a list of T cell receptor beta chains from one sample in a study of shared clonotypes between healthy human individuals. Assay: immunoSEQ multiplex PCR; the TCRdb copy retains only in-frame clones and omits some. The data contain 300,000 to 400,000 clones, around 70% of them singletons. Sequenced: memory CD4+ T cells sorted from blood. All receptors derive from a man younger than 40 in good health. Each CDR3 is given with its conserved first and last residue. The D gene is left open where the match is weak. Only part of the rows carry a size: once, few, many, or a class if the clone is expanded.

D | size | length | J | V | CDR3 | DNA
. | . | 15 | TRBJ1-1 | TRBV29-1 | CSVAGRVSMNTEAFF | TGCAGCGTTGCAGGTAGGGTAAGCATGAACACTGAAGCTTTCTTT
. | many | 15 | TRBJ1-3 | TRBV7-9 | CASSLPGATGNTIYF | TGTGCCAGCAGCTTACCGGGGGCGACTGGAAACACCATATATTTT
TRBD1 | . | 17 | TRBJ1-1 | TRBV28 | CATKRGPRTGGLPEAFF | TGTGCCACCAAAAGGGGGCCCCGGACAGGGGGTCTCCCTGAAGCTTTCTTT
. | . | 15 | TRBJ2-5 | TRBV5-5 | CASSPLTRHQETQYF | TGTGCCAGCAGCCCCCTGACAAGGCACCAAGAGACCCAGTACTTC
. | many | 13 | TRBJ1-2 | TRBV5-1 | CASSLEDGGGYTF | TGCGCCAGCAGCTTGGAAGACGGGGGAGGCTACACCTTC
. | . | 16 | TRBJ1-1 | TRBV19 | CASSIFGRTVKPEAFF | TGTGCCAGTAGTATATTTGGTCGGACAGTGAAACCCGAAGCTTTCTTT
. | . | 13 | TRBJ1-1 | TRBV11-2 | CASSLGQLREAFF | TGTGCCAGCAGCTTAGGGCAATTAAGAGAAGCTTTCTTT
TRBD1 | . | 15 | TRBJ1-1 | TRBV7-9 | CASSGRTGGRTEAFF | TGTGCCAGCAGCGGACGGACAGGGGGAAGGACTGAAGCTTTCTTT
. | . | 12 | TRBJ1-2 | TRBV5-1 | CASSDGAYGYTF | TGCGCCAGCAGCGATGGGGCCTATGGCTACACCTTC
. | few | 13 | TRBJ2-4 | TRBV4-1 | CASSQGRSGIQYF | TGCGCCAGCAGCCAAGGGCGGAGCGGCATTCAGTACTTC
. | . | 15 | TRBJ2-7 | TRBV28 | CASMEGAGSSYEQYF | TGTGCCAGCATGGAGGGGGCAGGGAGCTCCTACGAGCAGTACTTC
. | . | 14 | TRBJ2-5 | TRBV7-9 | CASSWGGVHETQYF | TGTGCCAGCAGCTGGGGGGGCGTCCACGAGACCCAGTACTTC
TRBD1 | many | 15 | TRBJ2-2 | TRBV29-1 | CSVKTPGQGTGELFF | TGCAGCGTTAAAACCCCGGGACAGGGTACCGGGGAGCTGTTTTTT
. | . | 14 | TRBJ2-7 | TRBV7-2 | CASSLVKFSYEQYF | TGTGCCAGCAGCTTAGTAAAGTTCTCCTACGAGCAGTACTTC
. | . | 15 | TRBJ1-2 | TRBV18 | CASSPPLRSDYGYTF | TGTGCCAGCTCACCGCCACTCCGCTCTGACTATGGCTACACCTTC
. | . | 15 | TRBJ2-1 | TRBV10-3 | CAISESSYPYNEQFF | TGTGCCATCAGTGAGTCTAGCTATCCCTACAATGAGCAGTTCTTC
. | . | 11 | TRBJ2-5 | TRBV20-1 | CSARLGETQYF | TGCAGTGCTAGATTGGGAGAGACCCAGTACTTC
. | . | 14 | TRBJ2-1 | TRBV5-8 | CASSPRPSYNEQFF | TGTGCCAGCAGCCCTCGTCCCTCCTACAATGAGCAGTTCTTC
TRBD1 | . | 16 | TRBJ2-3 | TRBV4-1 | CASSQTGTGRSDTQYF | TGCGCCAGCAGCCAGACCGGGACAGGGAGATCGGATACGCAGTATTTT
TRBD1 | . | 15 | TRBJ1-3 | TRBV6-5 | CASSGRQGSGNTIYF | TGTGCCAGCAGTGGCAGACAGGGCTCTGGAAACACCATATATTTT
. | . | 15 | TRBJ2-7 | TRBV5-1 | CASGRRVAGMDEQYF | TGCGCCAGCGGGCGAAGAGTGGCGGGAATGGACGAGCAGTACTTC
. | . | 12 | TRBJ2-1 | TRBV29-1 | CSGSIGPHEQFF | TGCAGCGGCTCAATCGGGCCACATGAGCAGTTCTTC
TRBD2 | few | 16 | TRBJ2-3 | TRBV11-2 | CASSPKRDLRTDTQYF | TGTGCCAGCAGCCCTAAGCGGGATCTCCGCACAGATACGCAGTATTTT
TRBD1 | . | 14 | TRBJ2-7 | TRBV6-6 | CASTFKDRGAEQYF | TGTGCCAGCACCTTCAAGGACAGGGGGGCCGAGCAGTACTTC
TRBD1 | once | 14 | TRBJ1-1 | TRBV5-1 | CASSRGQQNTEAFF | TGCGCCAGCAGCCGGGGACAGCAAAACACTGAAGCTTTCTTT
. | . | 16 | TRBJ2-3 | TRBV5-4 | CASSLYQTGSTDTQYF | TGTGCCAGCAGCTTGTATCAGACAGGAAGCACAGATACGCAGTATTTT
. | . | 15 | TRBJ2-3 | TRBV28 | CASHTGLPLTDTQYF | TGTGCCTCCCATACGGGACTCCCATTAACAGATACGCAGTATTTT
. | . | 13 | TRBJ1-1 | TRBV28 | CASSFPGHPVAFF | TGTGCCAGCAGTTTCCCGGGACACCCTGTAGCTTTCTTT
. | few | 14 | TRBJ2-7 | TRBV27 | CASRSDRYSYEQYF | TGTGCCAGCAGGAGTGACAGGTACTCCTACGAGCAGTACTTC
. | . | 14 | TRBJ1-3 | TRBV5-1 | CASSSAGDGNTIYF | TGCGCCAGCAGCTCAGCAGGAGATGGAAACACCATATATTTT
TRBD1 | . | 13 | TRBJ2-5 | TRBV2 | CASSDRGRETQYF | TGTGCCAGCAGTGACAGGGGGCGAGAGACCCAGTACTTC
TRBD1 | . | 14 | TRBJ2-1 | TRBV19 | CASSLQDRQGEQFF | TGTGCCAGTAGTCTACAGGACAGGCAGGGCGAGCAGTTCTTC
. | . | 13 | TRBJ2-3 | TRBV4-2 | CASSQERGDTQYF | TGTGCCAGCAGCCAAGAGAGGGGAGATACGCAGTATTTT
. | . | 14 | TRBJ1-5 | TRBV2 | CASRSFNSNQPQHF | TGTGCCAGTCGGTCCTTTAATAGCAATCAGCCCCAGCATTTT
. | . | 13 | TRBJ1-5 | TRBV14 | CASSQGLNQPQHF | TGTGCCAGCAGTCAGGGTTTGAATCAGCCCCAGCATTTT
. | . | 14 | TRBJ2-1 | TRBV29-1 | CSVEVESSYNEQFF | TGCAGCGTTGAAGTGGAAAGCTCCTACAATGAGCAGTTCTTC
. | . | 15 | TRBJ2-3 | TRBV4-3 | CASSQSPSELDTQYF | TGCGCCAGCAGCCAATCCCCTAGCGAGCTAGATACGCAGTATTTT
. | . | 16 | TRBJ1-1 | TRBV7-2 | CASSGGGAALNTEAFF | TGTGCCAGCAGCGGAGGGGGGGCGGCACTGAACACTGAAGCTTTCTTT
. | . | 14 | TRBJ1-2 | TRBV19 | CASSIAWGNYGYTF | TGTGCCAGTAGTATAGCGTGGGGGAACTATGGCTACACCTTC
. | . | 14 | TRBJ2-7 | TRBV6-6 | CASSRNPGLGEQYF | TGTGCCAGCAGCCGAAACCCAGGGTTGGGAGAGCAGTACTTC
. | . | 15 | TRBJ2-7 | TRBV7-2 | CASSLGYGGHYEQYF | TGTGCCAGCAGCTTAGGGTACGGGGGCCACTACGAGCAGTACTTC
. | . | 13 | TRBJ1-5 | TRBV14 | CASSQGLNQPQHF | TGTGCCAGCAGCCAAGGACTGAATCAGCCCCAGCATTTT
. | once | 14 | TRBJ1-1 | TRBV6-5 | CASSYGNMNTEAFF | TGTGCCAGCAGTTACGGGAACATGAACACTGAAGCTTTCTTT
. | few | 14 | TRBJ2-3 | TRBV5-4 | CASSLLQGLDTQYF | TGTGCCAGCAGCTTGTTACAGGGTTTGGATACGCAGTATTTT
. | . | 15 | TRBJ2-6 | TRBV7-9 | CASSLAGSGANVLTF | TGTGCCAGCAGCTTAGCGGGGAGTGGGGCCAACGTCCTGACTTTC
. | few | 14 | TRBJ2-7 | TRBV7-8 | CASSLLADSYEQYF | TGTGCCAGCAGCCTACTAGCCGACTCCTACGAGCAGTACTTC
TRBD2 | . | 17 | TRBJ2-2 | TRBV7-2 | CASSEVASGMNTGELFF | TGTGCCAGCAGCGAGGTGGCTAGCGGGATGAACACCGGGGAGCTGTTTTTT
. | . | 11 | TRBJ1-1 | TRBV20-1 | CSARDRLKAFF | TGCAGTGCTCGAGACAGGTTGAAAGCTTTCTTT
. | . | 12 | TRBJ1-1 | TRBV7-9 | CASSWGHLEAFF | TGTGCCAGCAGCTGGGGACATTTGGAAGCTTTCTTT
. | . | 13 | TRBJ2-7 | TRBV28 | CASSPFAGYEQYF | TGTGCCAGCAGCCCTTTTGCGGGATACGAGCAGTACTTC
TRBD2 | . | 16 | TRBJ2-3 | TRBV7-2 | CASSLRLAGPTDTQYF | TGTGCCAGCAGCCTTAGGCTAGCGGGACCCACAGATACGCAGTATTTT
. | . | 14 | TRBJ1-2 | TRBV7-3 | CASSLGPGDYGYTF | TGTGCCAGCAGCTTAGGTCCGGGGGACTATGGCTACACCTTC
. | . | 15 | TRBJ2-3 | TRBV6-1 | CASSRAGPLPDTQYF | TGTGCCAGCAGTCGGGCAGGGCCTCTACCAGATACGCAGTATTTT
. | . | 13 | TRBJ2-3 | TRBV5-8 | CASSLAMTDTQYF | TGTGCCAGCAGCTTGGCCATGACAGATACGCAGTATTTT